Listed below are T cell receptor beta chains from one sample, sequenced in a study of OX40 agonist ivuxolimab in advanced cancers. Sequenced by immunoSEQ multiplex PCR; TCRdb stores in-frame clones only, minus some. The profile shows approximately 70,000 clones, around 86% of them singletons. This specimen consisted of CD4+ or CD8+ T cells sorted from blood, obtained in a trial of the OX40 agonist ivuxolimab. The receptor source for this set is an adult with an advanced solid tumor such as melanoma, head and neck, liver or kidney cancer. CDR3s include the opening cysteine and the closing phenylalanine or tryptophan. D genes are given only for firm matches. The size of a clone is reported for some rows only, either as once, few or many, or as a class for expanded clones.

NA TRBJ1-4 TRBV11-3 once TGTGCCAGCAGCTTTGGGGGTTTCGGGGCTAATGAAAAACTGTTTTTT CASSFGGFGANEKLFF
NA TRBJ2-1 TRBV7-2 NA TGTGCCAGCAGCTTAGTCGATGGCGGCGGTGAGCAGTTCTTC CASSLVDGGGEQFF
NA TRBJ1-4 TRBV4-1 NA TGCGCCAGCAGCCAAGAAGGTCAGGGAAGGAATGAAAAACTGTTTTTT CASSQEGQGRNEKLFF
NA TRBJ2-5 TRBV7-2 NA TGTGCCAGCAGCTTAGGACCATTGGAGACCCAGTACTTC CASSLGPLETQYF
NA TRBJ2-1 TRBV10-3 NA TGTGCCATCAGAGAGGACTTGATCAATGAGCAGTTCTTC CAIREDLINEQFF
NA TRBJ2-3 TRBV30 NA TGTGCCTGGAGTGCCCCCTGGGGGGCAGATACGCAGTATTTT CAWSAPWGADTQYF
NA TRBJ1-3 TRBV7-9 NA TGTGCCAGCAGTAGAACCTTATCTGGAAACACCATATATTTT CASSRTLSGNTIYF
TRBD1 TRBJ2-5 TRBV4-2 NA TGTGCCAGCAGCCGGGACCCTTTCAGGGGGCAAGAGACCCAGTACTTC CASSRDPFRGQETQYF
NA TRBJ2-1 TRBV28 NA TGTGCCAGCAGTTTCTCCAGGGGACCCACTAATGAGCAGTTCTTC CASSFSRGPTNEQFF
NA TRBJ2-3 TRBV7-9 once TGTGCCAGCAGCTTTAGGGGGGACACAGATACGCAGTATTTT CASSFRGDTDTQYF
NA TRBJ2-3 TRBV7-6 NA TGTGCCAGCAGCTTAGGCAGGGTGGAGACAGATACGCAGTATTTT CASSLGRVETDTQYF
NA TRBJ2-7 TRBV19 NA TGTGCCAGTAGTAGCGGCTACGAGCAGTACTTC CASSSGYEQYF
NA TRBJ1-2 TRBV12-2 NA TGTGCAAGTCGCCCAGGGGAAAAAGGGGGTACTAACTATGGCTACACCTTC CASRPGEKGGTNYGYTF
NA TRBJ1-2 TRBV30 few TGTGCCTGGAGTGTACCCTCCGGCATGAACACCTTC CAWSVPSGMNTF
NA TRBJ1-2 TRBV5-6 few TGTGCCAGCAGCCCGCCTGGACAGATTGGCTACACCTTC CASSPPGQIGYTF
TRBD1 TRBJ1-2 TRBV6-6 NA TGTGCCAGCAGTTACTCAGGGGGCAACTATGGCTACACCTTC CASSYSGGNYGYTF
TRBD1 TRBJ1-2 TRBV19 NA TGTGCCAGTAGACGGACAGGGGTTGATTATGGCTACACCTTC CASRRTGVDYGYTF
NA TRBJ2-1 TRBV4-1 NA TGCGCCAGCAGCCAAGAAGGGGGGCAGTACAATGAGCAGTTCTTC CASSQEGGQYNEQFF
NA TRBJ2-1 TRBV7-2 NA TGTGCCAGCAGCTTACAGGGGCGTGAGCAGTTCTTC CASSLQGREQFF
NA TRBJ2-3 TRBV7-9 NA TGTGCCAGCAGCTTAGGGTGGGCAGAACGGGATACGCAGTATTTT CASSLGWAERDTQYF
TRBD1 TRBJ2-2 TRBV5-1 NA TGCGCCAGCACAATGACAGGGTACACCGGGGAGCTGTTTTTT CASTMTGYTGELFF
NA TRBJ1-3 TRBV30 few TGTGCCTGGAGTGTAGGCAGCCACTCTGGAAACACCATATATTTT CAWSVGSHSGNTIYF
NA TRBJ2-2 TRBV5-1 NA TGCGCCAGCAGCTTGACTGTGGGAGGGAACACCGGGGAGCTGTTTTTT CASSLTVGGNTGELFF